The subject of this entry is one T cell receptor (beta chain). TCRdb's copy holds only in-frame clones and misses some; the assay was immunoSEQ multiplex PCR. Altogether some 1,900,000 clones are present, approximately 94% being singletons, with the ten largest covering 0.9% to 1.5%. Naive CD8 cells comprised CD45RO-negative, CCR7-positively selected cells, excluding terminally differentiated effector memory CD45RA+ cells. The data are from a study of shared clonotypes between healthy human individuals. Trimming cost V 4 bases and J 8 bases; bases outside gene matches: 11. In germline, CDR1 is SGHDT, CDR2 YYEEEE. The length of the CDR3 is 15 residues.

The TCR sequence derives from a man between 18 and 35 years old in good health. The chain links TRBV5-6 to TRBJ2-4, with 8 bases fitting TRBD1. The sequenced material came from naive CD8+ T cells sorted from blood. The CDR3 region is CASSPSNQGADIQYF. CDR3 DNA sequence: TGTGCCAGCAGCCCGAGTAACCAGGGGGCTGACATTCAGTACTTC.